A selection of T cell receptor beta chains follows, all from one sample in a study of T cell responses to AZD1222 COVID-19 vaccine. TCRdb's table, derived via immunoSEQ multiplex PCR, lists solely in-frame clones and lacks some. The sample gives 120,000 to 150,000 clones, roughly 89% of which show up once; about 6% is in the top ten. Sequenced material: peripheral blood, taken on day 0 of AZD1222 vaccination. These receptors were obtained from an adult in good health. CDR3s include the opening cysteine and the closing phenylalanine or tryptophan. Each record gives: V gene, J gene, CDR3 protein.

>TRBV7-2|TRBJ1-2
CASSTRTGGVLGYTF
>TRBV18|TRBJ2-7
CASSPLGGKFDEQYF
>TRBV29-1|TRBJ1-2
CSVERPGSRGYTF
>TRBV7-3|TRBJ2-1
CASSLTGRSVHEQFF
>TRBV28|TRBJ1-2
CASSAGTGPYGYTF
>TRBV19|TRBJ2-2
CASKLAGEGELFF
>TRBV5-1|TRBJ2-7
CASSLRGLAETTYF
>TRBV5-1|TRBJ1-1
CASSLDGRNTEAFF
>TRBV27|TRBJ1-5
CASTSGNQPQHF
>TRBV7-9|TRBJ2-5
CASSLTRGREKETQYF
>TRBV24-1|TRBJ1-4
CATSDFGSNEKLFF
>TRBV4-1|TRBJ2-7
CASSPGLAGMVREQYF
>TRBV5-4|TRBJ1-4
CASSLSAQHNEKLFF
>TRBV20-1|TRBJ1-4
CSAIRREKLFF
>TRBV5-1|TRBJ2-7
CASSSGQGWEQYF
>TRBV3-1/TRBV3-2|TRBJ2-6
CASSQVPWTTAGPASGANVLTF
>TRBV24-1|TRBJ1-2
CATSDLRTGAGYTF
>TRBV5-1|TRBJ1-2
CASSLAGQDLYGYTF
>TRBV7-6|TRBJ1-1
CASSLVTGTNTEAFF
>TRBV7-9|TRBJ2-1
CASSWGQGGKFF
>TRBV20-1|TRBJ1-1
CSARGSTEAFF
>TRBV11-3|TRBJ2-3
CASSLDLGTSTDTQYF
>TRBV7-9|TRBJ2-2
CASTSWVLITNTGELFF
>TRBV27|TRBJ2-5
CASSYRDITQYF
>TRBV4-1|TRBJ1-1
CASSQEGTPNTEAFF
>TRBV6-5|TRBJ1-6
CASNTGGANSPLHF
>TRBV29-1|TRBJ2-3
CSVPLASTDTQYF
>TRBV27|TRBJ1-6
CASRAGDNSPLHF
>TRBV28|TRBJ2-1
CASSGGGGTSGNRNEQFF
>TRBV4-1|TRBJ1-4
CASSQDLWVTNEKLFF
>TRBV18|TRBJ2-2
CASSPLDRGASNTGELFF
>TRBV14|TRBJ2-3
CASSQGWYTDTQYF
>TRBV30|TRBJ2-7
CAWSGRTGEQYF
>TRBV7-9|TRBJ1-3
CASSSGPRGNTIYF
>TRBV2|TRBJ1-2
CASSLGGLNYGYTF
>TRBV24-1|TRBJ1-3
CATSDFEREGQGVRGNTIYF
>TRBV11-2|TRBJ1-3
CASSLAMTESGNTIYF
>TRBV3-1/TRBV3-2|TRBJ2-5
CASSYPGGPNQETQYF
>TRBV6-5|TRBJ2-7
CATGFKGAVYEQYF
>TRBV18|TRBJ1-6
CASSPGQDNSPLHF
>TRBV7-9|TRBJ1-2
CASSSPQGGGYTF
>TRBV19|TRBJ2-1
CASSPRSYNEQFF
>TRBV19|TRBJ2-7
CASSLGSLVEQYF
>TRBV7-2|TRBJ1-5
CASSLGGRSSNQPQHF
>TRBV9|TRBJ2-2
CASSVVGTGVPGELFF
>TRBV19|TRBJ1-1
CASSSLTGLNTEAFF
>TRBV4-3|TRBJ1-6
CASSQFRSQGSNSPLHF
>TRBV7-6|TRBJ2-1
CASSLRGNTYNEQFF
>TRBV5-4|TRBJ2-1
CASSSLDWYSYNEQFF
>TRBV5-6|TRBJ1-5
CASSRLDSGNQPQHF
>TRBV3-1/TRBV3-2|TRBJ2-1
CASSQFANEQFF
>TRBV4-1|TRBJ2-7
CASSQGVGPLYEQYF
>TRBV12-3/TRBV12-4|TRBJ1-2
CASSYLGGYTF
>TRBV4-3|TRBJ2-7
CASSPIAGGPHEQYF
>TRBV28|TRBJ2-7
CASSPQEREVPLSYEQYF
>TRBV3-1/TRBV3-2|TRBJ2-1
CASSDGQGARNEQFF
>TRBV29-1|TRBJ2-7
CSAQGSPGNYEQYF
>TRBV15|TRBJ1-3
CATSHSGNTIYF
>TRBV6-6|TRBJ2-7
CASSSTGTVVWEQYF
>TRBV3-1/TRBV3-2|TRBJ1-2
CASSPLGVLNYGYTF